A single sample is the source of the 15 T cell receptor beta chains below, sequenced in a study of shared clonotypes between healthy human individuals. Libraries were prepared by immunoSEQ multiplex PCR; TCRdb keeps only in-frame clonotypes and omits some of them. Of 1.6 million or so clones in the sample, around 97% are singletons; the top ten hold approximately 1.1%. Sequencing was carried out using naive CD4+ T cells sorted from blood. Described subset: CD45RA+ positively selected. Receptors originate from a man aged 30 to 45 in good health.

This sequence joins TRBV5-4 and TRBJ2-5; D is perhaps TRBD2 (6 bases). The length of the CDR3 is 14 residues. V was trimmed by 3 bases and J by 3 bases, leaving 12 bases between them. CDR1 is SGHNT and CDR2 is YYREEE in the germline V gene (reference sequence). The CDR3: CASSSEPGEETQYF. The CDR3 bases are TGTGCCAGCAGCTCTGAACCGGGAGAAGAGACCCAGTACTTC. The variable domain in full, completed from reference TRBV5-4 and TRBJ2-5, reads ETGVTQSPTHLIKTRGQQVTLRCSSQSGHNTVSWYQQALGQGPQFIFQYYREEENGRGNFPPRFSGLQFPNYSSELNVNALELDDSALYLCASSSEPGEETQYFGPGTRLLVL.

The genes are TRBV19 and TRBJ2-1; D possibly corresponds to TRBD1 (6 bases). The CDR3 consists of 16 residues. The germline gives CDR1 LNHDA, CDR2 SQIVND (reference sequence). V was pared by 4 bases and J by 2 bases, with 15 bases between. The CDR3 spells CASSTQRAGAYNEQFF. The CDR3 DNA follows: TGTGCCAGTAGTACTCAGAGGGCAGGGGCCTACAATGAGCAGTTCTTC. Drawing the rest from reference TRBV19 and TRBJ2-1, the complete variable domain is DGGITQSPKYLFRKEGQNVTLSCEQNLNHDAMYWYRQDPGQGLRLIYYSQIVNDFQKGDIAEGYSVSREKKESFPLTVTSAQKNPTAFYLCASSTQRAGAYNEQFFGPGTRLTVL.

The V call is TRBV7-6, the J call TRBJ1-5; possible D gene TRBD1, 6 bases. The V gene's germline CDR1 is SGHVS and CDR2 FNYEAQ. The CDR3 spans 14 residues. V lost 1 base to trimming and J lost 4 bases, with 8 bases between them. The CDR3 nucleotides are TGTGCCAGCAGCTTAGGGGGGGCTAATCAGCCCCAGCATTTT. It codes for CASSLGGANQPQHF.

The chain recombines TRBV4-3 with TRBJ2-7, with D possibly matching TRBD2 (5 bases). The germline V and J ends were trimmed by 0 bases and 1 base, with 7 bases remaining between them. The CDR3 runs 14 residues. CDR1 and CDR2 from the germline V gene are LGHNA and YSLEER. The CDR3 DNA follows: TGCGCCAGCAGCCAAGAAAGGACTTCCTACGAGCAGTACTTC. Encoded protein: CASSQERTSYEQYF.

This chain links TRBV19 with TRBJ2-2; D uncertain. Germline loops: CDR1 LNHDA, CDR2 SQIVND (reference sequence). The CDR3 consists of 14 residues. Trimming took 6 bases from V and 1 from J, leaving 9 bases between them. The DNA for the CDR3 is TGTGCCAGTAGCCTAACGGGGAACACCGGGGAGCTGTTTTTT. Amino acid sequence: CASSLTGNTGELFF.

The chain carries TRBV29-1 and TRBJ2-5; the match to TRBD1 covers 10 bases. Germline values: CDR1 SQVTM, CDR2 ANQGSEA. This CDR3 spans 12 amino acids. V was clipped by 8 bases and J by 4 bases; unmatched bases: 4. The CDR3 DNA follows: TGCAGCATCGGGACAGGGGCAGAGACCCAGTACTTC. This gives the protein CSIGTGAETQYF.

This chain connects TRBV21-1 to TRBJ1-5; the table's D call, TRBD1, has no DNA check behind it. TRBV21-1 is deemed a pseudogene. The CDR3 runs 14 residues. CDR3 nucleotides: TGTGCCAGCCGGCAGGCCCATAGCAATCAGCCCCAGCATTTT. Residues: CASRQAHSNQPQHF.

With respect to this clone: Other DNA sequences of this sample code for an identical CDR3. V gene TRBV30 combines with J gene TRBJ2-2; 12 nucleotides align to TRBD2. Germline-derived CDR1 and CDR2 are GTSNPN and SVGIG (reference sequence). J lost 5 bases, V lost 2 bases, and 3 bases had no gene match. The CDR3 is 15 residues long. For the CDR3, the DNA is TGTGCCTGGAGTCGACTAGCGGGAGCGACCGGGGAGCTGTTTTTT. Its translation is CAWSRLAGATGELFF.

The CDR3, as DNA: TGTGCCAGCAGCTTAGTTGTGGAAAACATTCAGTACTTC. This sequence encodes CASSLVVENIQYF. The V call is TRBV7-2, the J call TRBJ2-4; D ambiguous. This CDR3 has 13 residues. CDR1 is SGHTA, CDR2 FQGNSA, per germline. V gave up 1 base and J gave up 5 bases, with 6 bases separating them.

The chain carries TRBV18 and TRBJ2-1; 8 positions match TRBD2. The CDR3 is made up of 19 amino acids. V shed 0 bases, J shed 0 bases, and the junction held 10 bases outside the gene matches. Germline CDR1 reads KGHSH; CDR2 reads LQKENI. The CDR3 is CASSPPTGGPISSYNEQFF. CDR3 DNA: TGTGCCAGCTCACCACCGACGGGAGGGCCCATTAGCTCCTACAATGAGCAGTTCTTC.

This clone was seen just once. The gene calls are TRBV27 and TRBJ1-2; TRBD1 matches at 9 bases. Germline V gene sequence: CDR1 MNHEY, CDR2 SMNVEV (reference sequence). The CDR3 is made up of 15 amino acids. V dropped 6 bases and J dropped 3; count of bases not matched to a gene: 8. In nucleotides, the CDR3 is TGTGCCAGCAGAGAAAGGACAGGGGAGTACTATGGCTACACCTTC. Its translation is CASRERTGEYYGYTF.

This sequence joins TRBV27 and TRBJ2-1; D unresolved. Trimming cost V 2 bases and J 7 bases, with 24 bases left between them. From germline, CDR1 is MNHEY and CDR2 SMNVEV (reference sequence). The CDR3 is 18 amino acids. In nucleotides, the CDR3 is TGTGCCAGCAGTTTACGACTTGAACGCGCCAGGTTGAATAATGAGCAGTTCTTC. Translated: CASSLRLERARLNNEQFF.

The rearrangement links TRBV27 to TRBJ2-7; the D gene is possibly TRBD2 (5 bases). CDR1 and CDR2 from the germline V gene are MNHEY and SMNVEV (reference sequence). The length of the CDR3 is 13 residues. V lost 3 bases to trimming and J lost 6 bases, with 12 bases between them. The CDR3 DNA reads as TGTGCCAGCAGTTTGTCTAGCTCGGGCGAGCAGTACTTC. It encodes CASSLSSSGEQYF.

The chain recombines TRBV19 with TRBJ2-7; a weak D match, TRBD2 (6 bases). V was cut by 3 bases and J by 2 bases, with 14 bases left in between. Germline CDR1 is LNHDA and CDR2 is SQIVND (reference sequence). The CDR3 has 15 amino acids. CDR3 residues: CASSILAGGPYEQYF. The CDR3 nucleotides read TGTGCCAGTAGTATCCTAGCCGGAGGGCCCTACGAGCAGTACTTC.

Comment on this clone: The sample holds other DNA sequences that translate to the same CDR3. Here the CDR3 reads CASSVAGTDYEQYF. CDR3 nucleotides: TGTGCCAGCAGCGTAGCGGGGACAGACTACGAGCAGTACTTC. The chain uses TRBV9 and TRBJ2-7; 7 nucleotides align to TRBD1. CDR3 size: 14 residues. Germline V gene data show CDR1 as SGDLS and CDR2 as YYNGEE. After removal of 0 bases from V and 3 bases from J, the junction contained 3 bases not matched to a gene.